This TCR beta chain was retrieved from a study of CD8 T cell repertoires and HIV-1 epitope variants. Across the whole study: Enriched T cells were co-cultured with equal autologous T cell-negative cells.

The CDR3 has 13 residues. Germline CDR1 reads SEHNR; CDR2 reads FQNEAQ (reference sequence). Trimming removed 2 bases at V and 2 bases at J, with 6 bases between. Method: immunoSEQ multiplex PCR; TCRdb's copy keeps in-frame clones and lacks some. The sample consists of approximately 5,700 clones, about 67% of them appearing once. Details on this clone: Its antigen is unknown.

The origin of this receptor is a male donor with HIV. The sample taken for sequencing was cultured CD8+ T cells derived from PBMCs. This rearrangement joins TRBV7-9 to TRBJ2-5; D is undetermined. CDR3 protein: CASSLTEQETQYF. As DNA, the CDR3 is TGTGCCAGCAGCTTAACGGAGCAAGAGACCCAGTACTTC.